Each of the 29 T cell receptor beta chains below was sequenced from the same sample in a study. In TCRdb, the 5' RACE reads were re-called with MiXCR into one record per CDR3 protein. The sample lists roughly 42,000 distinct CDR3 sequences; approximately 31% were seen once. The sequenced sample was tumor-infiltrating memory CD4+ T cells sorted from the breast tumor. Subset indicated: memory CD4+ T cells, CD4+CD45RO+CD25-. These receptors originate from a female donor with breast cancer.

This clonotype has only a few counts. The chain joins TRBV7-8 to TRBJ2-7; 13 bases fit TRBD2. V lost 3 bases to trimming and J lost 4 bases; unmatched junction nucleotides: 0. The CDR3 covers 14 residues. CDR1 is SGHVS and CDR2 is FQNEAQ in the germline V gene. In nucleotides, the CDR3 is TGTGCCAGCAGCTTGGGACTAGCGGGATACGAGCAGTACTTC. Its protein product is CASSLGLAGYEQYF.

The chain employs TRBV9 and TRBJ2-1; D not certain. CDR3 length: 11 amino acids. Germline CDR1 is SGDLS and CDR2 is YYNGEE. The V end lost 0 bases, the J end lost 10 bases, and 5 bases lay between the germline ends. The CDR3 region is CASSVGVEQFF. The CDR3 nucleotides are TGTGCCAGCAGCGTAGGTGTGGAGCAGTTCTTC.

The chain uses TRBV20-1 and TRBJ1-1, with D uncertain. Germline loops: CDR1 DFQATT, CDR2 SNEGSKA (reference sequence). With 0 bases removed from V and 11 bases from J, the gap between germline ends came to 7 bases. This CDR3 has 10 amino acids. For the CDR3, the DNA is TGCAGTGCTAGAGAGGGAGGGGCTTTCTTT. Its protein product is CSAREGGAFF.

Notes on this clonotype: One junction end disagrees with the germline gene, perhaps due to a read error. DNA for the CDR3: TGTGCCAGCAGCCACGCGACATCGAGCTCTGGGGCCAACGTCCAGACTTTC. Translating it yields CASSHATSSSGANVQTF. The chain employs TRBV7-9 and TRBJ2-6; tentatively, D is TRBD1 (5 bases). This CDR3 is 17 amino acids long. Germline loops: CDR1 SEHNR, CDR2 FQNEAQ (reference sequence).

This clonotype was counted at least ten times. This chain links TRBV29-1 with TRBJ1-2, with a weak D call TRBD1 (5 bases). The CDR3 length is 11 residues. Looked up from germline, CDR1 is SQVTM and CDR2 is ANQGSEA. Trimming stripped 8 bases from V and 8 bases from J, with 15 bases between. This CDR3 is CSSWEGRGYTF. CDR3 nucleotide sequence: TGCAGCTCATGGGAGGGGAGGGGCTACACCTTC.

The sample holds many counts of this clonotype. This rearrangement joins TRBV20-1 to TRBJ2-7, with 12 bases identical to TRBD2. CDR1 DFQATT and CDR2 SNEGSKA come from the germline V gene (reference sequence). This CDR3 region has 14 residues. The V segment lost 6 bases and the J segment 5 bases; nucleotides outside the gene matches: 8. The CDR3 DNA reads TGCAGTGCCATTCTAGCGGGAGGGCCCCACGAGCAGTACTTC. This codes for CSAILAGGPHEQYF.

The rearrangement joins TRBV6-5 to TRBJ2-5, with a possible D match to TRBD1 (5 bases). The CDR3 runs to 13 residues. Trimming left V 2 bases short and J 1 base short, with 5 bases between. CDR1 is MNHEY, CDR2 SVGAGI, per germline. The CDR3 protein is CASSYQGQETQYF. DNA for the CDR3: TGTGCCAGCAGTTACCAGGGCCAAGAGACCCAGTACTTC.

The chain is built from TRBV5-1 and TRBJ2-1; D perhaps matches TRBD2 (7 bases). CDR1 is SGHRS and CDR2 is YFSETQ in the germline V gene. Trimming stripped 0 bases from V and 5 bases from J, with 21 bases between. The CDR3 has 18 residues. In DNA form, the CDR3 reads TGCGCCAGCAGCTTGGAGCCAATAGGGGGGGGGCGCAACAATGAGCAGTTCTTC. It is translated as CASSLEPIGGGRNNEQFF.

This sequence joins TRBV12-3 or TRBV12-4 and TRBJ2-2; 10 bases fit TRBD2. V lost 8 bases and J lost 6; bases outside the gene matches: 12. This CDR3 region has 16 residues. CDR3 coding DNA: TGTGCCAGCGGTTCGGACGCTAGCGGGAGTGCCGGGGAGCTGTTTTTT. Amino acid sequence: CASGSDASGSAGELFF.

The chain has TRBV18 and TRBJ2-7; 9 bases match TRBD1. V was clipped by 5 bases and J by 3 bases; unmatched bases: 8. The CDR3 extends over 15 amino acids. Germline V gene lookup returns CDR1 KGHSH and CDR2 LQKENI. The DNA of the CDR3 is TGTGCCAGCTCAATAGGACAGGGGTGGTTCTACGAGCAGTACTTC. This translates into CASSIGQGWFYEQYF.

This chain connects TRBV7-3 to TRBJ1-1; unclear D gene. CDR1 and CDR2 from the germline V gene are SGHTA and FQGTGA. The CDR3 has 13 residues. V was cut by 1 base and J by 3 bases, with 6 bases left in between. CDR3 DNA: TGTGCCAGCAGCTTAATTGTGGACACTGAAGCTTTCTTT. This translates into CASSLIVDTEAFF.

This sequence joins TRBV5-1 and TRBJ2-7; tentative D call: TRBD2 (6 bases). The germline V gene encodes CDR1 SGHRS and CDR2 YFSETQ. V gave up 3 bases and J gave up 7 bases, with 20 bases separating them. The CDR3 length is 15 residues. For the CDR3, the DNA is TGCGCCAGCAGCTCAACACAGGCCATCGCGGGGGAGCAGTACTTC. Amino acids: CASSSTQAIAGEQYF.

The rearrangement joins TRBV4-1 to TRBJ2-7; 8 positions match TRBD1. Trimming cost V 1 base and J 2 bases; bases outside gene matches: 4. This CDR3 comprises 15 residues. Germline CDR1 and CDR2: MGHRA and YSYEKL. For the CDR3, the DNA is TGCGCCAGCAGCCAAGTACAGGGGGACGCCTACGAGCAGTACTTC. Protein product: CASSQVQGDAYEQYF.

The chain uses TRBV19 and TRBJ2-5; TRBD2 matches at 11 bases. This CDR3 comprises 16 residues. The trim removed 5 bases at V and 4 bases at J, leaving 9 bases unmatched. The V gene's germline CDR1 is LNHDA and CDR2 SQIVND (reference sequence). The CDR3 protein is CASSRNGLAGGETQYF. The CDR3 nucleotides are TGTGCCAGTAGTCGAAACGGGCTAGCGGGAGGAGAGACCCAGTACTTC.

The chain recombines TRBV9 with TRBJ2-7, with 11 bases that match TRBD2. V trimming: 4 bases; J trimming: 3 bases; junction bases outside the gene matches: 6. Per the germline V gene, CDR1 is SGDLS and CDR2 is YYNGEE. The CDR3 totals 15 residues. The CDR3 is CASSPRTSGGYEQYF. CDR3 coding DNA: TGTGCCAGCAGCCCCCGAACTAGCGGGGGCTACGAGCAGTACTTC. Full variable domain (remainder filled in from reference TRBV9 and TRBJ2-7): DSGVTQTPKHLITATGQRVTLRCSPRSGDLSVYWYQQSLDQGLQFLIQYYNGEERAKGNILERFSAQQFPDLHSELNLSSLELGDSALYFCASSPRTSGGYEQYFGPGTRLTVT.

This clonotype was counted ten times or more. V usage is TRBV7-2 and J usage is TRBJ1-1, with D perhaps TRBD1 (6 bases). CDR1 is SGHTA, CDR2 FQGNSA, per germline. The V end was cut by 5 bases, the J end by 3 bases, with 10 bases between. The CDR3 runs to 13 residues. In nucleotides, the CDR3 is TGTGCCAGCAGCGTGGACAGTTACACTGAAGCTTTCTTT. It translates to CASSVDSYTEAFF.

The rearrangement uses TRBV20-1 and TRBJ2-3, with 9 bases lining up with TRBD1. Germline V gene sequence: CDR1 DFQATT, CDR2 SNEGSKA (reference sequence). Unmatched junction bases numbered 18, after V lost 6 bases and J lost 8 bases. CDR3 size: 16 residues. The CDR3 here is CSANRAGTGIEGTQYF. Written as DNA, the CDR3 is TGCAGTGCGAATAGGGCTGGGACAGGGATAGAAGGTACGCAGTATTTT.

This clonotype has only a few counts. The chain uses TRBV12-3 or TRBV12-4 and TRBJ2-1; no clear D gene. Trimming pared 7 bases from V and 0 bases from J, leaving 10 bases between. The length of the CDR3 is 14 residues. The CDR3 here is CASTLDYSYNEQFF. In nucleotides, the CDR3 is TGTGCCAGCACCCTCGATTACTCCTACAATGAGCAGTTCTTC.

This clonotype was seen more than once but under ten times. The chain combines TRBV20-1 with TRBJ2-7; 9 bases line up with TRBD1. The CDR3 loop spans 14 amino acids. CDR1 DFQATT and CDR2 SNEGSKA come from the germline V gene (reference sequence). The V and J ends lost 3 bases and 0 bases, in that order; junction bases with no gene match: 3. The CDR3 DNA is TGCAGTGCTAGTACAGGGGGCTTCTCCTACGAGCAGTACTTC. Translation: CSASTGGFSYEQYF.

CDR3 bases: TGTGCCAGCAGCTTTGGGACAGGAGGACAAGAGACCCAGTACTTC. It encodes CASSFGTGGQETQYF. This chain uses TRBV11-2 with TRBJ2-5, with 8 bases matching TRBD1. Germline V gene data show CDR1 as SGHAT and CDR2 as FQNNGV. The junction had 5 bases not matched to a gene; V was cut back by 3 bases and J by 2 bases. The CDR3 consists of 15 residues.

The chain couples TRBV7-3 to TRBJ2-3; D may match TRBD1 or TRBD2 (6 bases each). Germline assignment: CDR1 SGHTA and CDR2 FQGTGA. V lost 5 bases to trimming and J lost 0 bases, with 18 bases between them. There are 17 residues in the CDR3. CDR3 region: CASSQGGMGASTDTQYF. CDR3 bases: TGTGCCAGCAGCCAGGGCGGGATGGGGGCTAGCACAGATACGCAGTATTTT.

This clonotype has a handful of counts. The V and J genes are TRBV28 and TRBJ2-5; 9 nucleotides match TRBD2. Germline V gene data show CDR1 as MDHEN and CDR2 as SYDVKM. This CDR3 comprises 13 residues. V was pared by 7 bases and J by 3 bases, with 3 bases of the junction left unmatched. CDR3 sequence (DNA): TGTGCCAGCATTAGCGGGGGAAAAGAGACCCAGTACTTC. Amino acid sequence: CASISGGKETQYF.

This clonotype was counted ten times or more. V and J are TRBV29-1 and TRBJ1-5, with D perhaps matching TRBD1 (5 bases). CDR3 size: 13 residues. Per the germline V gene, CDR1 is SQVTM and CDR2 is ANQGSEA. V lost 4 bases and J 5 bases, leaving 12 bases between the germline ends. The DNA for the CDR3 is TGCAGCGTTGGCGGGGGTCCCCATCAGCCCCAGCATTTT. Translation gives CSVGGGPHQPQHF.

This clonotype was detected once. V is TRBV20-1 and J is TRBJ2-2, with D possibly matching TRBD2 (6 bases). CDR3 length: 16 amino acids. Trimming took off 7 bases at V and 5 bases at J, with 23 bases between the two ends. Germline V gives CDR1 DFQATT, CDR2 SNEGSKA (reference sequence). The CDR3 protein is CSVPDGGSGRTGELFF. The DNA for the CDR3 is TGCAGTGTCCCGGACGGGGGAAGCGGTCGGACCGGGGAGCTGTTTTTT.

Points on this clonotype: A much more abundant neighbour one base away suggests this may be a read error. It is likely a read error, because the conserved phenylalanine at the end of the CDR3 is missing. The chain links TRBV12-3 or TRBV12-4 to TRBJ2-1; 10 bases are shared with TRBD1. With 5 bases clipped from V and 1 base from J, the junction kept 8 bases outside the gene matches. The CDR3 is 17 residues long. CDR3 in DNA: TGTGCCAGCAGTAGAACCGGGACAGGGGCTTCCTACAATGAGCAGTTCCTC. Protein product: CASSRTGTGASYNEQFL.

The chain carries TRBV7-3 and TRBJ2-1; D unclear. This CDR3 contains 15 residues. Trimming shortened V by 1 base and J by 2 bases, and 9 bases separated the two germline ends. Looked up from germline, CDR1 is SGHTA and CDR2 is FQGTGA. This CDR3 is CASSLIPGTYNEQFF. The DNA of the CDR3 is TGTGCCAGCAGCTTAATCCCAGGTACCTACAATGAGCAGTTCTTC.

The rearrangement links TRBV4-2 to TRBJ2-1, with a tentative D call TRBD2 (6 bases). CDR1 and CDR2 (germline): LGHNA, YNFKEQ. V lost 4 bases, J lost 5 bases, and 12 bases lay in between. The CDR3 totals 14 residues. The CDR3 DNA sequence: TGTGCCAGCAGCCTTGCGGGAACAAACAATGAGCAGTTCTTC. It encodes CASSLAGTNNEQFF.

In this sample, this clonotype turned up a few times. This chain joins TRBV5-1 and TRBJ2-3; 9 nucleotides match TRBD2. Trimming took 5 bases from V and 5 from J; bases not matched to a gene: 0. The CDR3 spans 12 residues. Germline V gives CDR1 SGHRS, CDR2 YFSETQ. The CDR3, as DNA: TGCGCCAGCAGGCGGGAGGGAGATACGCAGTATTTT. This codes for CASRREGDTQYF.

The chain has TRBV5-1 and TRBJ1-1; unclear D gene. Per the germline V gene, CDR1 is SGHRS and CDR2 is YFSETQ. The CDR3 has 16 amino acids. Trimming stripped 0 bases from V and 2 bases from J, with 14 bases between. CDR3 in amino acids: CASSLEGTSINTEAFF. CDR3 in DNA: TGCGCCAGCAGCTTGGAAGGAACCAGCATCAACACTGAAGCTTTCTTT.